These 9 T cell receptor beta chains share one sample of origin, sequenced in a study of CD8 T cells in Susac syndrome. The RNA, 0.5 to 1 ug, was put through reverse transcription using random hexamers. TCRdb passed the immunoSEQ multiplex PCR reads through MiXCR, listing each CDR3 protein once. The table lists approximately 170,000 distinct CDR3 sequences, around 92% of them singletons. Sequencing was carried out using CD4+ T cells from PBMCs. The receptors here all came from a human donor in good health.

This clonotype was recorded once. This chain uses TRBV20-1 with TRBJ2-7; 7 bases align to TRBD2. Per the germline V gene, CDR1 is DFQATT and CDR2 is SNEGSKA (reference sequence). Losses at the gene ends were 0 bases for V and 0 bases for J; bases not matched to a gene: 14. CDR3 length equals 18 residues. CDR3 region: CSAREAPGGSASSYEQYF. In DNA form, the CDR3 reads TGCAGTGCTAGAGAAGCCCCCGGGGGGTCCGCAAGCTCCTACGAGCAGTACTTC.

The chain is built from TRBV30 and TRBJ2-7; 9 nucleotides agree with TRBD2. The CDR3 has 16 residues. The germline gives CDR1 GTSNPN, CDR2 SVGIG (reference sequence). With V trimmed by 0 bases and J by 0 bases, 6 bases remained unmatched. The CDR3 is CAWSVRLAASSYEQYF. The CDR3 bases are TGTGCCTGGAGTGTACGACTAGCGGCTAGCTCCTACGAGCAGTACTTC.

This chain joins TRBV5-1 and TRBJ2-2; 9 nucleotides line up with TRBD1. The CDR3 extends over 14 amino acids. Trimming took 2 bases from V and 6 from J; bases not matched to a gene: 2. Germline V gene data show CDR1 as SGHRS and CDR2 as YFSETQ. The CDR3, as DNA: TGCGCCAGCAGCTTCACAGGGGGCTCCGGGGAGCTGTTTTTT. It yields the protein CASSFTGGSGELFF.

The CDR3 protein is CASSLAGGVDTQYF. The DNA for the CDR3 is TGTGCCAGCAGCTTAGCGGGGGGGGTCGATACGCAGTATTTT. The chain combines TRBV7-2 with TRBJ2-3; 7 bases map to TRBD2. With V trimmed by 0 bases and J by 6 bases, 3 bases remained unmatched. In germline, CDR1 is SGHTA, CDR2 FQGNSA. This CDR3 is 14 amino acids long. Drawing the rest from reference TRBV7-2 and TRBJ2-3, the complete variable domain is GAGVSQSPSNKVTEKGKDVELRCDPISGHTALYWYRQSLGQGLEFLIYFQGNSAPDKSGLPSDRFSAERTGGSVSTLTIQRTQQEDSAVYLCASSLAGGVDTQYFGPGTRLTVL.

This clonotype has just one count. The chain recombines TRBV7-2 with TRBJ1-5; no clear D gene. CDR1 and CDR2 from the germline V gene are SGHTA and FQGNSA. CDR3 size: 13 residues. Deletions cut 5 bases from V and 7 bases from J, with 12 bases between. The CDR3 DNA sequence: TGTGCCAGCAGCCCTGGACCGGGACAGCCCCAGCATTTT. Protein product: CASSPGPGQPQHF.

J is TRBJ1-1 and V is TRBV9; tentative D call: TRBD1 (6 bases). Germline V gene sequence: CDR1 SGDLS, CDR2 YYNGEE. CDR3 length equals 15 residues. Trimming removed 0 bases at V and 3 bases at J, with 12 bases between. The CDR3: CASSVDGGLDTEAFF. In DNA, the CDR3 is TGTGCCAGCAGCGTAGATGGGGGGCTGGACACTGAAGCTTTCTTT.

The chain uses TRBV4-3 and TRBJ1-5; possibly TRBD1 for D (5 bases). Looked up from germline, CDR1 is LGHNA and CDR2 is YSLEER. The CDR3 sequence is 14 residues long. Trimming stripped 4 bases from V and 0 bases from J, with 7 bases between. The CDR3 DNA sequence: TGCGCCAGCAGCCCTGACAGTAGCAATCAGCCCCAGCATTTT. Its translation: CASSPDSSNQPQHF.

The CDR3 loop reads CASSPDRAGQPQHF. CDR3 sequence (DNA): TGTGCCAGCTCACCGGACAGGGCCGGTCAGCCCCAGCATTTT. This chain joins TRBV18 and TRBJ1-5; TRBD1 agrees at 8 bases. Germline trimming cut 3 bases from V and 6 bases from J; bases unmatched to any gene: 4. Germline V gives CDR1 KGHSH, CDR2 LQKENI. This CDR3 spans 14 amino acids.

The chain recombines TRBV29-1 with TRBJ1-1; D might be TRBD1 (6 bases). V shed 0 bases and J shed 10 bases, with 15 bases lying between them. The CDR3 length is 13 residues. Germline values: CDR1 SQVTM, CDR2 ANQGSEA. The CDR3 sequence: CSVEDLLGQPAFF. The DNA of the CDR3 is TGCAGCGTTGAAGATCTTCTAGGACAGCCAGCTTTCTTT.